The 5 T cell receptor beta chains reported below all come from one sample, sequenced in a study of blood T cells in healthy people across ages. Together with a sample-barcoded 5' primer, a J-beta primer mix was included in a second PCR lasting roughly 6 to 12 cycles. MiXCR was run by TCRdb on the 5' RACE reads, yielding one entry per CDR3 protein. The sample shows about 560,000 distinct CDR3 sequences, over 25% of them seen only once. This sample also appeared in a second study, on T cells of mothers and their children.

Sequenced input: blood. Every receptor here comes from a boy aged 2 to 9 in good health.

The CDR3 loop reads CASSQDELNYDKNIQYF. Here the CDR3 DNA reads TGCGCCAGCAGCCAAGATGAACTCAACTACGACAAAAACATTCAGTACTTC. The chain combines TRBV4-1 with TRBJ2-4, with D unclear. The CDR3 has 17 residues. In germline, CDR1 is MGHRA, CDR2 YSYEKL. V was pared by 0 bases and J by 3 bases, with 15 bases between.

This clonotype was observed a handful of times. The V call is TRBV7-2, the J call TRBJ1-1, with 7 nucleotides matching TRBD1. This CDR3 comprises 14 residues. Germline assignment: CDR1 SGHTA and CDR2 FQGNSA. V lost 4 bases and J lost 5; bases outside the gene matches: 7. Here the CDR3 DNA reads TGTGCCAGCAGCTCTCACAGGGGCGGGACTGAAGCTTTCTTT. Translation: CASSSHRGGTEAFF.

This clonotype turned up a few times. This chain uses TRBV20-1 with TRBJ2-5, with TRBD2 as a possible D gene (7 bases). Deletions cut 1 base from V and 7 bases from J, with 22 bases between. The CDR3 contains 16 residues. Looked up from germline, CDR1 is DFQATT and CDR2 is SNEGSKA (reference sequence). The DNA of the CDR3 is TGCAGTGCTAGAGCCTGGGGGGGCAGGCTATCTGGGACCCAGTACTTC. Amino acids: CSARAWGGRLSGTQYF.

The chain combines TRBV6-6 with TRBJ2-7; no reliable D call. Trimming pared 2 bases from V and 4 bases from J, leaving 12 bases between. The CDR3 has 14 amino acids. The germline V gene encodes CDR1 MNHNY and CDR2 SVGAGI (reference sequence). CDR3 sequence: CASSYGSLGYEQYF. The CDR3 DNA is TGTGCCAGCAGTTACGGGTCGCTGGGGTACGAGCAGTACTTC.

At least ten counts were recorded for this clonotype. The genes are TRBV7-2 and TRBJ2-5; no clear D. The V end lost 6 bases, the J end lost 5 bases, and 7 bases lay between the germline ends. This CDR3 spans 11 amino acids. Germline-derived CDR1 and CDR2 are SGHTA and FQGNSA. The CDR3 region has the DNA TGTGCCAGCAGTGCAGAGGAGACCCAGTACTTC. Encoded protein: CASSAEETQYF. Full variable domain (remainder filled in from reference TRBV7-2 and TRBJ2-5): GAGVSQSPSNKVTEKGKDVELRCDPISGHTALYWYRQSLGQGLEFLIYFQGNSAPDKSGLPSDRFSAERTGGSVSTLTIQRTQQEDSAVYLCASSAEETQYFGPGTRLLVL.